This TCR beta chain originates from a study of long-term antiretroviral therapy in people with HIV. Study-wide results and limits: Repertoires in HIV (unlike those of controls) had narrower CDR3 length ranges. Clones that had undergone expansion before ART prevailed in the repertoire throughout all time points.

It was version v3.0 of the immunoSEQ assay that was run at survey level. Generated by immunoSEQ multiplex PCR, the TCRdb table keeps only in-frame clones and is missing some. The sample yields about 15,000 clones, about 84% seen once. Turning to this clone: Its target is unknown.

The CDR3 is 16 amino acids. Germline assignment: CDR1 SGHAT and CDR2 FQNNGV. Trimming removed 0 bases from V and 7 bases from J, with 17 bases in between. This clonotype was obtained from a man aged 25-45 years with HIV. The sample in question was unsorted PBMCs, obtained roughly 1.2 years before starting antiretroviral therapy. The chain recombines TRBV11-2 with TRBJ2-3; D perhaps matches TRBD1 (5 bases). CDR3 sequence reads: CASSLDQGGFTNTQYF. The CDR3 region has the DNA TGTGCCAGCAGCTTAGATCAGGGCGGCTTCACCAATACGCAGTATTTT.